Described below is a single T cell receptor (beta chain) sequence and its context. Its specificity is unknown. TCR libraries were built from approximately 490 ng of total RNA by linear amplification. TCRdb processed the reads anew with MiXCR; each CDR3 protein has one entry. The sample lists around 200,000 distinct CDR3 sequences, under 85% seen once, with roughly 2.4% in the top ten. This sample was taken from a study of healthy donors' naive CD4 and CD8 T cells. Study conclusions and caveats: Reportedly, most V and J gene segments showed naive CD4+ versus CD8+ bias.

The clonotype originates from a pool of human donors in good health; the sample pools cells from several healthy donors. Source material: naive CD4+ and CD8+ T cells sorted from blood, pooled from several donors.

CDR3 in amino acids: CASSHRAGGGYEQYF. Here the CDR3 DNA reads TGCGCCAGCAGCCACCGGGCGGGGGGCGGTTACGAGCAGTACTTC. The chain recombines TRBV4-3 with TRBJ2-7; TRBD2 matches at 8 bases. Losses at the gene ends were 3 bases for V and 4 bases for J; bases not matched to a gene: 8. Germline values: CDR1 LGHNA, CDR2 YSLEER. This CDR3 is built from 15 residues.